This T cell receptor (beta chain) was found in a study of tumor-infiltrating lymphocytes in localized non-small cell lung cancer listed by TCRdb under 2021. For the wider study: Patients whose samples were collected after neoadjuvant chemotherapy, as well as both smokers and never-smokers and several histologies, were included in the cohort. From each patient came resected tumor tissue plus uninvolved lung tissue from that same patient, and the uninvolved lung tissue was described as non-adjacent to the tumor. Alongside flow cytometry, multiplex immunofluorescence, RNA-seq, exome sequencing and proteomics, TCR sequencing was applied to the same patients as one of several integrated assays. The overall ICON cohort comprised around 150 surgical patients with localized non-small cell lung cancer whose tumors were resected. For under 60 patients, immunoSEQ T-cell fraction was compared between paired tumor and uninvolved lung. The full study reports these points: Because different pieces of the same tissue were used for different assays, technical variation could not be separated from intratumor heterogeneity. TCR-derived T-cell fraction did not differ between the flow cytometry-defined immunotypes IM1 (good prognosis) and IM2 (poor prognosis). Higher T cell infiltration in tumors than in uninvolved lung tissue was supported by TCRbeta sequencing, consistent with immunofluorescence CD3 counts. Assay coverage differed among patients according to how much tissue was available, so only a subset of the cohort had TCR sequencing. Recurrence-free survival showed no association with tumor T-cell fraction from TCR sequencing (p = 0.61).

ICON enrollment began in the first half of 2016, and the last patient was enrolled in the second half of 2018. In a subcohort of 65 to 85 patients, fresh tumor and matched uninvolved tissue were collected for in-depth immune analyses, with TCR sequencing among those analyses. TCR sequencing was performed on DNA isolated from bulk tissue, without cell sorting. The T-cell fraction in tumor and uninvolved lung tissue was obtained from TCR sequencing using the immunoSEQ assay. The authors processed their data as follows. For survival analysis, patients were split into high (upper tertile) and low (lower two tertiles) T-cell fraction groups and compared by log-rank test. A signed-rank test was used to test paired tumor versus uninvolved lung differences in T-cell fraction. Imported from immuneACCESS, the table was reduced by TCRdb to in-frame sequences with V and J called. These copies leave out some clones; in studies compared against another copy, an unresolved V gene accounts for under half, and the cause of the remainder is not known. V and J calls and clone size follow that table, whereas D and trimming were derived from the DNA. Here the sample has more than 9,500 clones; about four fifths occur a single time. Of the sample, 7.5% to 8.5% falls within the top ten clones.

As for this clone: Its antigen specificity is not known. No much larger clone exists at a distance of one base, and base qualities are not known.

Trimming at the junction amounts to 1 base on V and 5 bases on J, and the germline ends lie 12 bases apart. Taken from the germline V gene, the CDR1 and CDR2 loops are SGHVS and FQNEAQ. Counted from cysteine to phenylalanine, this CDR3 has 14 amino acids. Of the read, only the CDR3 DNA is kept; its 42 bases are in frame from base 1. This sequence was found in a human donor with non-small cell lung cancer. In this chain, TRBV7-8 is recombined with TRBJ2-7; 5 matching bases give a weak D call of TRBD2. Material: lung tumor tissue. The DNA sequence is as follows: TGTGCCAGCAGCTTAGGGACTGCCTTTAACGAGCAGTACTTC. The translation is CASSLGTAFNEQYF.